One sample yielded the 26 T cell receptor beta chains listed below, sequenced in a study of T cells in localized non-small cell lung cancer. TCRdb's table, derived via immunoSEQ multiplex PCR, lists solely in-frame clones and lacks some. The sample lists about 40,000 clones; 81% were seen once. Sequenced material: peripheral blood mononuclear cells, taken before any cancer treatment. The receptors come from a male donor aged 60 or over with stage II lung adenocarcinoma.

The chain has TRBV30 and TRBJ2-2; TRBD2 matches at 9 bases. CDR3 length: 14 amino acids. V dropped 8 bases and J dropped 1; count of bases not matched to a gene: 5. Germline V CDR1 and CDR2: GTSNPN, SVGIG (reference sequence). CDR3 sequence: CAGMTSGNTGELFF. In nucleotides, the CDR3 is TGTGCCGGGATGACTAGCGGGAACACCGGGGAGCTGTTTTTT.

As for this clone: The same CDR3 arises from other DNA sequences in this sample as well. The chain combines TRBV5-4 with TRBJ2-3; D is unclear. Trimming removed 1 base from V and 0 bases from J, with 6 bases in between. The CDR3 is 14 residues long. Germline V gene sequence: CDR1 SGHNT, CDR2 YYREEE (reference sequence). The CDR3 is CASSLSGSTDTQYF. For the CDR3, the DNA is TGTGCCAGCAGCTTGTCAGGTAGCACAGATACGCAGTATTTT. The complete variable domain, with remaining parts taken from reference TRBV5-4 and TRBJ2-3, reads ETGVTQSPTHLIKTRGQQVTLRCSSQSGHNTVSWYQQALGQGPQFIFQYYREEENGRGNFPPRFSGLQFPNYSSELNVNALELDDSALYLCASSLSGSTDTQYFGPGTRLTVL.

The chain employs TRBV12-5 and TRBJ1-5, with TRBD1 matching over 10 bases. The germline gives CDR1 LGHNT, CDR2 FRNRAP. This CDR3 is 16 amino acids long. Germline trimming cut 5 bases from V and 2 bases from J; bases unmatched to any gene: 6. Here the CDR3 reads CASGPSGTGGNQPQHF. The CDR3 DNA reads as TGTGCTAGTGGTCCCTCAGGGACAGGGGGCAATCAGCCCCAGCATTTT.

The chain recombines TRBV6-1 with TRBJ2-7, with 9 bases identical to TRBD1. There are 13 residues in the CDR3. Germline lookup yields CDR1 MNHNS and CDR2 SASEGT. Trimming at V came to 4 bases and at J to 7 bases, leaving 5 bases not matched to a gene. As DNA, the CDR3 is TGTGCCAGCAGTGTGGACAGGGGAGGAGAGCAGTACTTC. Protein: CASSVDRGGEQYF.

This chain uses TRBV18 with TRBJ2-1; 7 bases fit TRBD2. CDR3 length: 16 residues. Unmatched junction bases numbered 6, after V lost 1 base and J lost 3 bases. Germline loops: CDR1 KGHSH, CDR2 LQKENI. CDR3 in amino acids: CASSPLLADIYNEQFF. DNA for the CDR3: TGTGCCAGCTCACCACTCCTAGCGGACATCTACAATGAGCAGTTCTTC.

The chain joins TRBV5-4 to TRBJ1-2, with 8 bases fitting TRBD1. J gave up 10 bases and V 9 bases, and 8 bases lay outside the gene matches. Germline values: CDR1 SGHNT, CDR2 YYREEE (reference sequence). CDR3 length: 11 amino acids. CDR3 in DNA: TGTGCCACGGGGGGACAGGCCTTCTACACCTTC. It yields the protein CATGGQAFYTF.

The chain employs TRBV14 and TRBJ1-4, with D uncertain. V was clipped by 3 bases and J by 0 bases, with 20 bases between them. There are 19 residues in the CDR3. CDR1 is SGHDN and CDR2 is FVKESK in the germline V gene. The CDR3 loop reads CASSHARRAAPATNEKLFF. CDR3 coding DNA: TGTGCCAGCAGCCATGCCCGAAGGGCAGCTCCTGCAACTAATGAAAAACTGTTTTTT.

This clone has only a few counts. The gene calls are TRBV15 and TRBJ1-1; unclear D gene. CDR3 length: 13 amino acids. Germline loops: CDR1 LNHNV, CDR2 YYDKDF (reference sequence). V lost 0 bases to trimming and J lost 9 bases, with 11 bases between them. CDR3 coding DNA: TGTGCCACCAGCAGAGATACGGACGGCAAAGCTTTCTTT. This sequence encodes CATSRDTDGKAFF.

This clone has just one count. The CDR3 DNA follows: TGTGCCAGCTCCCAAAGGGCAGGGAATAATGAGCAGTTCTTC. Its translation: CASSQRAGNNEQFF. This chain joins TRBV2 and TRBJ2-1, with D possibly matching TRBD1 (5 bases). V lost 8 bases to trimming and J lost 7 bases, with 18 bases between them. The germline V gene has CDR1 SNHLY and CDR2 FYNNEI. CDR3 length: 14 residues.

This chain uses TRBV5-1 with TRBJ2-6; D remains unclear. This CDR3 contains 14 residues. V lost 4 bases and J lost 0, with 5 bases in between. Germline V lookup: CDR1 SGHRS, CDR2 YFSETQ. CDR3 DNA: TGCGCCAGCAGCCCGTACTCTGGGGCCAACGTCCTGACTTTC. Translated: CASSPYSGANVLTF.

The chain employs TRBV28 and TRBJ2-7; possible D gene TRBD1, 6 bases. CDR1 is MDHEN, CDR2 SYDVKM, per germline. This CDR3 contains 12 residues. V lost 5 bases and J 9 bases, leaving 14 bases between the germline ends. The CDR3 loop is CASSIRGLLQYF. The CDR3 DNA is TGTGCCAGCAGTATTAGGGGGTTGTTGCAGTACTTC.

The V and J genes are TRBV9 and TRBJ2-5; 8 bases are shared with TRBD2. The germline V gene encodes CDR1 SGDLS and CDR2 YYNGEE. This CDR3 is 16 amino acids long. The V and J ends lost 4 bases and 2 bases, in that order; junction bases with no gene match: 10. The CDR3 region is CASSPGVLAEQETQYF. CDR3 bases: TGTGCCAGCAGCCCCGGAGTACTAGCGGAGCAAGAGACCCAGTACTTC.

V gene TRBV19 combines with J gene TRBJ1-1; 9 positions match TRBD1. This CDR3 has 14 residues. Germline assignment: CDR1 LNHDA and CDR2 SQIVND (reference sequence). With V trimmed by 6 bases and J by 4 bases, 6 bases remained unmatched. In nucleotides, the CDR3 is TGTGCCAGTAGATGGGACAGGGATAGCACTGAAGCTTTCTTT. This sequence encodes CASRWDRDSTEAFF.

Here the CDR3 reads CASNSPERGVGGYTF. The CDR3 DNA follows: TGTGCCAGCAACTCCCCGGAGAGGGGGGTCGGTGGCTACACCTTC. The chain is built from TRBV6-5 and TRBJ1-2; tentatively, D is TRBD1 (6 bases). The V end was cut by 7 bases, the J end by 7 bases, with 22 bases between. This CDR3 region has 15 residues. Germline lookup yields CDR1 MNHEY and CDR2 SVGAGI.

The chain employs TRBV7-2 and TRBJ2-6, with D perhaps matching TRBD1 or TRBD2 (6 bases each). V was cut by 3 bases and J by 0 bases, with 9 bases left in between. The CDR3 consists of 16 residues. Germline V gives CDR1 SGHTA, CDR2 FQGNSA. CDR3 in amino acids: CASSFKGGSGANVLTF. The CDR3 nucleotides are TGTGCCAGCAGCTTTAAGGGGGGCTCTGGGGCCAACGTCCTGACTTTC.

V usage is TRBV6-1 and J usage is TRBJ2-1, with TRBD1 as a possible D gene (6 bases). Germline V CDR1 and CDR2: MNHNS, SASEGT. V dropped 8 bases and J dropped 5 bases, with 16 bases sitting between them. The CDR3 consists of 14 residues. The chain's CDR3 is CASSRTVNNNEQFF. DNA for the CDR3: TGTGCCAGCTCCCGGACAGTCAACAACAATGAGCAGTTCTTC.

The chain has TRBV7-8 and TRBJ2-2; D not certain. V lost 5 bases and J 4 bases, leaving 8 bases between the germline ends. The CDR3 extends over 13 amino acids. CDR1 SGHVS and CDR2 FQNEAQ come from the germline V gene. The CDR3 bases are TGTGCCAGCAGCGTCTTCCTCACCGGGGAGCTGTTTTTT. Translation gives CASSVFLTGELFF.

J is TRBJ1-1 and V is TRBV11-3; D gene unclear. Germline V lookup: CDR1 SGHNT, CDR2 YENEEA. This CDR3 has 14 residues. Trimming stripped 0 bases from V and 0 bases from J, with 5 bases between. CDR3 protein: CASSLDGVNTEAFF. The CDR3 DNA follows: TGTGCCAGCAGCTTAGATGGGGTGAACACTGAAGCTTTCTTT.

This clone was recorded only once. V usage is TRBV18 and J usage is TRBJ2-1; maybe TRBD2 (6 bases). The CDR3 extends over 13 amino acids. V lost 3 bases and J lost 9, with 12 bases in between. CDR1 and CDR2 from the germline V gene are KGHSH and LQKENI. This CDR3 is CASSPIWGGEQFF. In nucleotides, the CDR3 is TGTGCCAGCTCACCGATCTGGGGAGGTGAGCAGTTCTTC.

The chain couples TRBV27 to TRBJ1-3; a possible D gene is TRBD1 (6 bases). V was pared by 2 bases and J by 0 bases, with 17 bases between. The V gene's germline CDR1 is MNHEY and CDR2 SMNVEV (reference sequence). The CDR3 totals 18 residues. CDR3 loop: CASSLGAEQGTSGNTIYF. The CDR3 region has the DNA TGTGCCAGCAGTTTAGGGGCTGAACAGGGTACCTCTGGAAACACCATATATTTT.

The chain links TRBV10-3 to TRBJ2-3, with D possibly TRBD2 on 6 matching bases. The germline V gene encodes CDR1 ENHRY and CDR2 SYGVKD. With 5 bases removed from V and 0 bases from J, the gap between germline ends came to 24 bases. The CDR3 is 19 residues long. CDR3 DNA: TGTGCCATCAGTACCCCTTTGGCGGGGACGCGTGCTAGCACAGATACGCAGTATTTT. It translates to CAISTPLAGTRASTDTQYF.

The J gene is TRBJ2-1, the V gene TRBV7-8; 9 bases are a match to TRBD2. The CDR3 totals 16 residues. Trimming at V came to 5 bases and at J to 7 bases, leaving 12 bases not matched to a gene. Germline CDR1 reads SGHVS; CDR2 reads FQNEAQ. The DNA for the CDR3 is TGTGCCAGCAGCCTCAACTGGGTAGCGGGAGAGAATGAGCAGTTCTTC. Protein: CASSLNWVAGENEQFF.

This chain connects TRBV10-3 to TRBJ2-2; the D is unclear. This CDR3 has 13 residues. Looked up from germline, CDR1 is ENHRY and CDR2 is SYGVKD. Trimming removed 7 bases from V and 4 bases from J, with 10 bases in between. The CDR3 DNA reads TGTGCCATCAATCGTGCCCCCACCGGGGAGCTGTTTTTT. This sequence encodes CAINRAPTGELFF.

This clone was seen only once. The V and J genes are TRBV27 and TRBJ1-1; TRBD1 is a possible D gene (5 bases). CDR3 length: 15 residues. In germline, CDR1 is MNHEY, CDR2 SMNVEV (reference sequence). V was cut by 3 bases and J by 4 bases, with 15 bases left in between. This chain's CDR3 is CASSFGAPGSTEAFF. Written as DNA, the CDR3 is TGTGCCAGCAGTTTCGGGGCTCCGGGCAGCACTGAAGCTTTCTTT.

V and J are TRBV18 and TRBJ2-1; no definite D call. Per germline, CDR1 KGHSH and CDR2 LQKENI. The length of the CDR3 is 12 residues. V was pared by 2 bases and J by 7 bases, with 6 bases between. CDR3 sequence reads: CASSPAGNEQFF. As DNA, the CDR3 is TGTGCCAGCTCACCAGCTGGTAATGAGCAGTTCTTC.

The genes are TRBV19 and TRBJ2-7, with D perhaps assigned TRBD1 or TRBD2 (5 bases each). The germline V gene encodes CDR1 LNHDA and CDR2 SQIVND (reference sequence). The CDR3 consists of 15 residues. V dropped 7 bases and J dropped 1 base, with 17 bases sitting between them. The CDR3 here is CASMGPGRDSYEQYF. The CDR3 nucleotides are TGTGCCAGTATGGGACCAGGACGGGATTCCTACGAGCAGTACTTC.